What follows are 9 T cell receptor beta chains derived from one specimen sequenced in a study of blood T cell repertoires in COVID-19. This table comes from immunoSEQ multiplex PCR, and its TCRdb copy is limited to in-frame clones, with some not included. The profile shows fewer than 350,000 clones, about 86% of them singletons. Material: peripheral blood. The receptors shown here come from a woman in her sixties or seventies with active or convalescent COVID-19.

This chain uses TRBV5-1 with TRBJ1-5; possibly TRBD1 for D (5 bases). Germline V gives CDR1 SGHRS, CDR2 YFSETQ. The CDR3 has 16 amino acids. Deletions cut 0 bases from V and 2 bases from J, with 12 bases between. CDR3 DNA sequence: TGCGCCAGCAGCTTGGAAGGGGCTAAGGGCAATCAGCCCCAGCATTTT. Its translation: CASSLEGAKGNQPQHF.

V is TRBV9 and J is TRBJ2-3; D unclear. This CDR3 is 14 amino acids long. Trimming pared 0 bases from V and 2 bases from J, leaving 7 bases between. Germline V CDR1 and CDR2: SGDLS, YYNGEE. CDR3 sequence (DNA): TGTGCCAGCAGCGTAGTCGGGTACACAGATACGCAGTATTTT. Its translation: CASSVVGYTDTQYF. The full variable domain, its missing parts supplied by reference TRBV9 and TRBJ2-3, is DSGVTQTPKHLITATGQRVTLRCSPRSGDLSVYWYQQSLDQGLQFLIQYYNGEERAKGNILERFSAQQFPDLHSELNLSSLELGDSALYFCASSVVGYTDTQYFGPGTRLTVL.

This rearrangement joins TRBV2 to TRBJ1-1; 10 bases are shared with TRBD1. CDR1 and CDR2 (germline): SNHLY, FYNNEI. CDR3 length equals 14 residues. Trimming cost V 11 bases and J 1 base; bases outside gene matches: 7. This CDR3 reads CAGAGQGTNTEAFF. The CDR3 bases are TGTGCCGGCGCGGGACAGGGGACGAACACTGAAGCTTTCTTT.

The V and J genes are TRBV3-1 (or the pseudogene TRBV3-2) and TRBJ1-1; D remains unclear. The CDR3 covers 13 residues. Germline V gives CDR1 LGHDT, CDR2 YNNKEL (reference sequence). The V gene lost 1 base and the J gene lost 7 bases, with 10 bases spanning the gap. Here the CDR3 DNA reads TGTGCCAGCAGCCAAGCCAGTTCAAGTGAAGCTTTCTTT. It translates to CASSQASSSEAFF.

This clone has a handful of counts. J is TRBJ1-3 and V is TRBV25-1; no clear D gene. Trimming cost V 1 base and J 0 bases, with 13 bases left between them. CDR3 length: 17 amino acids. CDR1 MGHDK and CDR2 SYGVNS come from the germline V gene. In DNA, the CDR3 is TGTGCCAGCAGTGAATCCCTGCGGGCCAGCTCTGGAAACACCATATATTTT. The encoded protein is CASSESLRASSGNTIYF.

The chain joins TRBV5-1 to TRBJ2-2; D is undetermined. This CDR3 comprises 13 residues. Germline loops: CDR1 SGHRS, CDR2 YFSETQ. V lost 4 bases, J lost 0 bases, and 4 bases lay in between. The CDR3 DNA is TGCGCCAGCAGCGCGACGAACACCGGGGAGCTGTTTTTT. Protein product: CASSATNTGELFF.

V gene TRBV15 combines with J gene TRBJ2-3; no firm D call. V gave up 0 bases and J gave up 4 bases, with 8 bases separating them. Germline V gives CDR1 LNHNV, CDR2 YYDKDF (reference sequence). The CDR3 is 14 amino acids. The CDR3 DNA sequence: TGTGCCACCAGCAGAGAATACAAAGCAGATACGCAGTATTTT. It translates to CATSREYKADTQYF.

The CDR3 is CASSFGGASYNEQFF. CDR3 sequence (DNA): TGTGCCAGCAGTTTCGGGGGGGCCTCCTACAATGAGCAGTTCTTC. The V gene is TRBV6-5, the J gene TRBJ2-1, with 8 nucleotides matching TRBD2. This CDR3 spans 15 amino acids. With V trimmed by 4 bases and J by 0 bases, 2 bases remained unmatched. Germline V lookup: CDR1 MNHEY, CDR2 SVGAGI.

With regard to this clone: Lacking the conserved final phenylalanine or tryptophan, this CDR3 likely reflects a read error. The DNA is left out, because the CDR3 cannot be placed on it with certainty; the CDR3 is given as TCRdb lists it. This sequence joins TRBV4-3 and TRBJ2-7; the table names TRBD2, a call not compared with the DNA. CDR1 LGHNA and CDR2 YSLEER come from the germline V gene. The CDR3 is made up of 13 amino acids, end residues included. This CDR3 is CASSQDLGGPPVL.